Listed here are 17 T cell receptor beta chains from one sample, sequenced in a study of T-cell memory formation after mild COVID-19. TCRdb processed the 5' RACE reads anew with MiXCR; each CDR3 protein has one entry. The sample contains fewer than 350,000 distinct CDR3 sequences, approximately 14% of which appear only once. The sequencing sample was made of PBMCs or a T cell subset sorted from them (not recorded which). The receptors originated from a man aged 18 to 29 who had mild COVID-19 (a few samples of this study predate the infection). Cell type and time point are not known.

The chain joins TRBV29-1 to TRBJ1-2, with 7 positions matching TRBD1. The CDR3 extends over 14 amino acids. V lost 5 bases, J lost 1 base, and 7 bases stayed unmatched. Germline V gene data show CDR1 as SQVTM and CDR2 as ANQGSEA. CDR3 region: CSVRRGTVNYGYTF. CDR3 in DNA: TGCAGCGTTCGCCGGGGGACAGTTAACTATGGCTACACCTTC.

The rearrangement links TRBV12-3 or TRBV12-4 to TRBJ2-3; D gene uncertain. Deletions cut 3 bases from V and 3 bases from J, with 13 bases between. CDR3 length: 15 amino acids. The CDR3 reads CASSLASVGTDTQYF. CDR3 nucleotide sequence: TGTGCCAGCAGTTTGGCCTCAGTTGGTACAGATACGCAGTATTTT.

The sample holds a few counts of this clonotype. J is TRBJ2-5 and V is TRBV10-3; perhaps TRBD1 as D (6 bases). The length of the CDR3 is 13 residues. V lost 6 bases to trimming and J lost 1 base, with 9 bases between them. The germline gives CDR1 ENHRY, CDR2 SYGVKD. CDR3 sequence: CAISQGPQETQYF. The CDR3 bases are TGTGCCATCAGCCAGGGGCCCCAAGAGACCCAGTACTTC.

This clonotype was seen more than once but under ten times. V gene TRBV29-1 combines with J gene TRBJ2-7; D is perhaps TRBD2 (6 bases). The CDR3 covers 13 residues. Trimming removed 1 base at V and 4 bases at J, with 11 bases between. CDR1 is SQVTM, CDR2 ANQGSEA, per germline. DNA of the CDR3: TGCAGCGTTGAAGTAAGGGAGGAATACGAGCAGTACTTC. The encoded protein is CSVEVREEYEQYF.

The chain combines TRBV6-2 or TRBV6-3 with TRBJ1-2; no firm D call. From germline, CDR1 is MNHEY and CDR2 SVGEGT. This CDR3 spans 11 amino acids. With 2 bases removed from V and 9 bases from J, the gap between germline ends came to 7 bases. The CDR3, as DNA: TGTGCCAGCAGTTACGAGTTGAGCTACACCTTC. Amino acids: CASSYELSYTF.

This clonotype was counted ten times or more. This chain joins TRBV18 and TRBJ1-1; D might be TRBD1 (5 bases). Looked up from germline, CDR1 is KGHSH and CDR2 is LQKENI. V lost 6 bases and J lost 6, with 14 bases in between. This CDR3 spans 13 amino acids. The CDR3 DNA sequence: TGTGCCAGCTCCCCTTATTTCAGGGCTGAAGCTTTCTTT. Amino acids: CASSPYFRAEAFF.

The genes are TRBV28 and TRBJ2-7; 11 positions match TRBD1. Germline CDR1 is MDHEN and CDR2 is SYDVKM. With V trimmed by 6 bases and J by 4 bases, 2 bases remained unmatched. The CDR3 has 13 residues. Written as DNA, the CDR3 is TGTGCCAGCAGGGGGACAGGGGGGTACGAGCAGTACGTC. This codes for CASRGTGGYEQYV.

This clonotype came up a few times. The chain recombines TRBV20-1 with TRBJ1-6, with D unresolved. CDR1 and CDR2 (germline): DFQATT, SNEGSKA (reference sequence). Trimming removed 0 bases from V and 9 bases from J, with 15 bases in between. The CDR3 covers 15 residues. The CDR3, as DNA: TGCAGTGCTAGAGATCGGTTAATCCGGAGTTCACCCCTCCACTTT. It translates to CSARDRLIRSSPLHF.

This chain connects TRBV10-2 to TRBJ2-3; TRBD2 matches at 7 bases. The trim removed 9 bases at V and 0 bases at J, leaving 3 bases unmatched. The CDR3 covers 13 residues. Germline values: CDR1 WSHSY, CDR2 SAAADI. The chain's CDR3 is CASKAGSTDTQYF. In nucleotides, the CDR3 is TGCGCCAGTAAAGCGGGGAGCACAGATACGCAGTATTTT.

This clonotype was found many times. V gene TRBV20-1 combines with J gene TRBJ1-2; 7 bases fit TRBD1. V lost 5 bases, J lost 2 bases, and 5 bases stayed unmatched. The germline V gene has CDR1 DFQATT and CDR2 SNEGSKA (reference sequence). The CDR3 extends over 13 amino acids. In nucleotides, the CDR3 is TGCAGTGCTTCCAAGGACAGGAACTATGGCTACACCTTC. Translation gives CSASKDRNYGYTF.

This clonotype was found many times. The rearrangement uses TRBV5-1 and TRBJ1-1; unclear D gene. This CDR3 has 14 residues. The ends were cut back, 0 bases at V and 2 bases at J, with 8 bases in the middle. Germline V gives CDR1 SGHRS, CDR2 YFSETQ. The CDR3 coding sequence is TGCGCCAGCAGCTTGGCCCCAGCAAACACTGAAGCTTTCTTT. Translation: CASSLAPANTEAFF.

V usage is TRBV5-1 and J usage is TRBJ2-2; 7 bases are shared with TRBD1. The V gene end was trimmed by 2 bases and the J gene end by 0 bases; junction bases not matched to a gene: 19. Germline CDR1 is SGHRS and CDR2 is YFSETQ. The CDR3 is 21 residues long. CDR3 in DNA: TGCGCCAGCAGCTTAGGGGTACCGGGGACAGCAGACGGATCGAACACCGGGGAGCTGTTTTTT. It specifies CASSLGVPGTADGSNTGELFF.

The rearrangement joins TRBV25-1 to TRBJ2-1; 8 bases align to TRBD2. The germline V gene has CDR1 MGHDK and CDR2 SYGVNS. The CDR3 is made up of 17 amino acids. V dropped 0 bases and J dropped 7; count of bases not matched to a gene: 11. The CDR3 loop reads CASSEYPGTSLLNEQFF. The DNA of the CDR3 is TGTGCCAGCAGTGAATATCCCGGGACTAGTCTTCTAAATGAGCAGTTCTTC.

This clonotype was observed a handful of times. The V gene is TRBV12-3 or TRBV12-4, the J gene TRBJ1-6, with a tentative D call TRBD1 (5 bases). The CDR3 length is 14 residues. V was cut by 3 bases and J by 7 bases, with 10 bases left in between. This chain's CDR3 is CASSFRGRNSPLHF. The CDR3, as DNA: TGTGCCAGCAGTTTTCGGGGGAGAAATTCACCCCTCCACTTT.

The table lists this clonotype with a few counts. This chain joins TRBV15 and TRBJ1-4; a weak D match, TRBD1 (6 bases). The V end was cut by 5 bases, the J end by 8 bases, with 12 bases between. Looked up from germline, CDR1 is LNHNV and CDR2 is YYDKDF (reference sequence). This CDR3 has 13 residues. The CDR3 DNA follows: TGTGCCACCAGCTTCGGGGGCAACGAAAAACTGTTTTTT. It encodes CATSFGGNEKLFF.

This clonotype was seen ten or more times. The chain carries TRBV9 and TRBJ1-6; 8 bases align to TRBD1. CDR1 and CDR2 from the germline V gene are SGDLS and YYNGEE. J lost 7 bases, V lost 3 bases, and 0 bases had no gene match. This CDR3 spans 13 amino acids. CDR3 protein: CASSGQGNSPLHF. CDR3 coding DNA: TGTGCCAGCAGCGGACAGGGGAATTCACCCCTCCACTTT.

This clonotype was detected a few times. The genes are TRBV6-2 or TRBV6-3 and TRBJ2-3; D gene uncertain. Trimming cost V 6 bases and J 8 bases, with 12 bases left between them. The CDR3 consists of 12 residues. Germline assignment: CDR1 MNHEY and CDR2 SVGEGT. CDR3 in amino acids: CASSQFLRTQYF. The CDR3 DNA is TGTGCCAGCAGCCAATTCCTCCGTACGCAGTATTTT.